The rows below give T cell receptor beta chains drawn from one sample of a study of cytomegalovirus exposure and HLA in healthy donors. Clones were sequenced by immunoSEQ multiplex PCR, and TCRdb holds only the in-frame ones, with some missing. The table shows around 110,000 clones, with 60% to 80% occurring only once. The sequenced material came from PBMCs. Receptors originate from a middle-aged man in good health and CMV-seronegative. Both conserved end residues are part of each CDR3. A D gene is named only where the DNA matches it firmly. The size entry is marked missing in some rows and otherwise reads once, few, many or a size class.

clone_size	v_call	j_call	d_call	cdr3_nt	cdr3_aa
.	TRBV10-3	TRBJ1-2	.	TGTGCCATCAGTGAGTCCCAAGCTAGGGGCTACACCTTC	CAISESQARGYTF
once	TRBV18	TRBJ1-1	.	TGTGCCAGCTCATCGGGTGAGAACACTGAAGCTTTCTTT	CASSSGENTEAFF
.	TRBV5-5	TRBJ2-7	TRBD1	TGTGCCAGCAGCTTCGGGACAGGGGCCGAGCAGTACTTC	CASSFGTGAEQYF
.	TRBV7-6	TRBJ2-3	TRBD1	TGTGCCAGCAGCTCTCGACAGGGGAGAACCACAGATACGCAGTATTTT	CASSSRQGRTTDTQYF
.	TRBV19	TRBJ1-2	.	TGTGCCAGTAGTCCCCTTTCCCCCGGGTCAGGGCGTAACTATGGCTACACCTTC	CASSPLSPGSGRNYGYTF
.	TRBV23-1	TRBJ2-5	.	TGCGCCAGCAGTCAATCGGTTCGCCGGGACTTCCGCGGAGAGACCCAGTACTTC	CASSQSVRRDFRGETQYF
once	TRBV13	TRBJ2-5	TRBD2	TGTGCCAGCAGCTTCGCGGGGGTAGTAGAGACCCAGTACTTC	CASSFAGVVETQYF
.	TRBV18	TRBJ1-2	.	TGTGCCAGCTCACCGATCGAGGCTAACTATGGCTACACCTTC	CASSPIEANYGYTF
.	TRBV7-6	TRBJ2-7	TRBD2	TGTGCCAGCAGCTTAGCGGTCAGCGGGGAACAGTACTTC	CASSLAVSGEQYF
few	TRBV6-1	TRBJ2-2	.	TGTGCCAGCAGTGAAGTGATTAGCGGCACCGGGGAGCTGTTTTTT	CASSEVISGTGELFF
.	TRBV2	TRBJ2-5	.	TGTGCCAGCAACCTTGGCTTCTCCCTAGAGACCCAGTACTTC	CASNLGFSLETQYF
.	TRBV9	TRBJ2-1	TRBD2	TGTGCCAGCAGCGTAGGATCGGGGGGATACAATGAGCAGTTCTTC	CASSVGSGGYNEQFF
.	TRBV19	TRBJ1-6	TRBD1	TGTGCCAGTAGTAGGGACAGAGAGAATTCACCCCTCCACTTT	CASSRDRENSPLHF
.	TRBV5-1	TRBJ1-2	.	TGCGCCAGCAGCTTGGCTACAGGGCTTAACTATGGCTACACCTTC	CASSLATGLNYGYTF
.	TRBV7-9	TRBJ1-5	.	TGTGCCAGCAGCTTAGGACAGGATCAGCCCCAGCATTTT	CASSLGQDQPQHF
.	TRBV7-3	TRBJ1-1	TRBD1	TGTGCCAGCAGCTCCACAGGGGTAGGCACTGAAGCTTTCTTT	CASSSTGVGTEAFF
.	TRBV4-3	TRBJ1-2	TRBD1	TGCGCCAGCAGCCAAGGCCCAGGGGGCGGCGATGGCTACACCTTC	CASSQGPGGGDGYTF
.	TRBV11-2	TRBJ1-2	.	TGTGCCAGCAGCTTAGGGCCCAGCTATGGCTACACCTTC	CASSLGPSYGYTF
.	TRBV5-1	TRBJ2-3	TRBD2	TGCGCCAGCAGCTTTGGGACTAGCTCAGATACGCAGTATTTT	CASSFGTSSDTQYF
.	TRBV5-1	TRBJ1-1	TRBD1	TGCGCCAGCAGCTTGGCACAGGGGGCGCTTAGTGAAGCTTTCTTT	CASSLAQGALSEAFF
.	TRBV5-1	TRBJ2-1	TRBD1	TGCGCCAGCAGCCCCGGGACAGGGGGAAGTAATGAGCAGTTCTTC	CASSPGTGGSNEQFF
few	TRBV2	TRBJ2-3	TRBD1	TGTGCCAGCAAGGGGGCGCTTCCCCCAGATACGCAGTATTTT	CASKGALPPDTQYF
.	TRBV5-1	TRBJ2-2	.	TGCGCCAGCAGCTTGACAGGGAACACCGGGGAGCTGTTTTTT	CASSLTGNTGELFF
.	TRBV19	TRBJ1-1	.	TGTGCCAGTATCAGGGGTGGGAACACTGAAGCTTTCTTT	CASIRGGNTEAFF
few	TRBV7-9	TRBJ1-3	TRBD1	TGTGCCAGCAGTAACCGGGACAGCGGGAACACCATATATTTT	CASSNRDSGNTIYF
.	TRBV5-1	TRBJ2-5	TRBD1	TGCGCCAGCAGCTTGGAGAGGGGGCCAGAGACCCAGTACTTC	CASSLERGPETQYF
few	TRBV19	TRBJ1-5	TRBD1	TGTGCCAGTAGTATAGATCCGGGACAGCCTAGCACGGGCAATCAGCCCCAGCATTTT	CASSIDPGQPSTGNQPQHF
.	TRBV6-6	TRBJ1-4	TRBD1	TGTGCCAGCAGCTCATCGACCGGGACAGGGGATGAAAAACTGTTTTTT	CASSSSTGTGDEKLFF
.	TRBV10-1	TRBJ2-3	.	TGCGCCAGCAGTGAGTCCCGGAGTAGCACAGATACGCAGTATTTT	CASSESRSSTDTQYF
.	TRBV5-6	TRBJ1-1	.	TGTGCCAGCAGCTTGGGAACGAGGTATGAAGCTTTCTTT	CASSLGTRYEAFF
.	TRBV7-2	TRBJ2-3	.	TGTGCCAGCAGCCCCAGGGACTTCAACACAGATACGCAGTATTTT	CASSPRDFNTDTQYF
.	TRBV5-5	TRBJ2-7	TRBD2	TGTGCCAGCAGCGCAGCTTGGACTAGCGGTTCCTACGAGCAGTACTTC	CASSAAWTSGSYEQYF
.	TRBV6-5	TRBJ1-4	.	TGTGCCAGCAGAAGCGCGGGGCATACTAATGAAAAACTGTTTTTT	CASRSAGHTNEKLFF
few	TRBV7-2	TRBJ2-2	TRBD1	TGTGCCAGCAGCTCGGACAGGGGCACCGGGGAGCTGTTTTTT	CASSSDRGTGELFF
.	TRBV5-1	TRBJ2-7	TRBD2	TGCGCCAGCAGCCTGGGTGGTAGCGGGGGCTACGAGCAGTACTTC	CASSLGGSGGYEQYF
.	TRBV2	TRBJ2-5	TRBD2	TGTGCCAGCGGGAGGACTAGCGGGGGGCCCCAGACCCAGTACTTC	CASGRTSGGPQTQYF
.	TRBV7-8	TRBJ1-2	TRBD1	TGTGCCAGCAGCTTACGGGGTGGGGACAGTACCTTTGGCTACACCTTC	CASSLRGGDSTFGYTF
few	TRBV27	TRBJ2-7	TRBD1	TGTGCCAGCAGTACCAGGACAGGGAGCTCCTACGAGCAGTACTTC	CASSTRTGSSYEQYF
.	TRBV28	TRBJ2-1	.	TGTGCCAGCAGAGAAGTTCCGAGCTCCTACAATGAGCAGTTCTTC	CASREVPSSYNEQFF
.	TRBV5-1	TRBJ1-1	.	TGCGCCAGCAGCTTGGGGGGGCCCACTGAAGCTTTCTTT	CASSLGGPTEAFF
few	TRBV2	TRBJ2-7	TRBD2	TGTGCCAGCAGTTATGGCGGGGGGCCCTACGAGCAGTACTTC	CASSYGGGPYEQYF
.	TRBV6-6	TRBJ2-7	.	TGTGCCAGCAGTTACCTATTACAGGGTTACGAGCAGTACTTC	CASSYLLQGYEQYF
.	TRBV5-4	TRBJ1-1	.	TGTGCCAGCAGCCCTCGACAGAACCCTGAAGCTTTCTTT	CASSPRQNPEAFF
.	TRBV4-1	TRBJ2-7	.	TGCGCCAGCAGCCAAGAGCGAGGCTACGAGCAGTACTTC	CASSQERGYEQYF
.	TRBV5-1	TRBJ2-7	TRBD1	TGCGCCAGCAGCTTGACCCCCGGGACAGGGTACGAGCAGTACTTC	CASSLTPGTGYEQYF
.	TRBV19	TRBJ1-2	TRBD1	TGTGCCAGTAGTATCAGGGGGCCAGATGGCTACACCTTC	CASSIRGPDGYTF